This T cell receptor beta chain was recovered during a study of radiotherapy plus CTLA-4 blockade in lung cancer. Study-wide background: Objective responses were observed in 15% to 20% of patients, and disease control was achieved by about 30%. Regarding the study as a whole: In blood, after radiotherapy plus ipilimumab, tumor-derived TCR clones expanded. The best prediction of response reportedly came from early blood T cell clone dynamics, with interferon-beta.

Some clones are missing from TCRdb's copy, which holds only in-frame ones; the method was immunoSEQ multiplex PCR. Of approximately 33,000 clones listed, 78% are singletons. Turning to this clone: Antigen: not known.

The germline V and J ends were trimmed by 3 bases and 3 bases, with 3 bases remaining between them. The length of the CDR3 is 11 residues. Looked up from germline, CDR1 is SGHDT and CDR2 is YYEEEE. The chain couples TRBV5-6 to TRBJ1-1; D ambiguous. Sequencing used peripheral blood, obtained from a patient treated with radiotherapy plus ipilimumab. The TCR sequence derives from a human donor with non-small cell lung cancer who had stable disease on radiotherapy plus ipilimumab. This chain's CDR3 is CASSSYTEAFF. CDR3 coding DNA: TGTGCCAGCAGCTCATACACTGAAGCTTTCTTT.